Listed below are T cell receptor beta chains from one sample, sequenced in a study of vaccination and CD4 T cells after COVID-19. TCRdb fed the PCR reads into MiXCR, producing one record per CDR3 protein. The data contain more than 15,000 distinct CDR3 sequences, approximately 26% of them singletons. The antigens these receptors bind are not known. The sample was cultured CD4+ T cells from blood. These receptors were collected from a human donor with COVID-19. The conserved cysteine and the conserved F or W are not part of the CDR3 here. The D gene is left open where the match is weak.

d_call,v_call,cdr3_aa
TRBD2,TRBV10-3,AISGLAGEPYNEQF
.,TRBV30,AWSVLQGVGYT
TRBD1,TRBV6-1,ASSAEGQGGGELF
.,TRBV6-5,ASSSQAGKNGYT
.,TRBV6-1,ASSNPGTQPQH
TRBD1,TRBV6-5,ASSYGQGAYEQY
TRBD2,TRBV19,ATTLGGKRGVTGELF
.,TRBV20-1,SARDYSVAGTYNSPLH
.,TRBV6-1,ASRKQGATNEKLF
.,TRBV29-1,SVAREPETQY
.,TRBV5-1,ASSLDGRGGYEQY
.,TRBV9,ASSVGSGSYEQY
.,TRBV4-2,ASSPQRGGVDGYT
.,TRBV11-2,ASSFGGNEKLF
.,TRBV5-1,ASGDSGANVLT
TRBD2,TRBV5-1,ASSRGENTGELF
TRBD1,TRBV6-1,ASRMGQAADEQY
.,TRBV19,ASSWGARPEATQY
.,TRBV20-1,SARAHGGETQY
.,TRBV7-2,ASSLVGSNQPQH
.,TRBV29-1,SVKTSGNTIY
TRBD2,TRBV5-1,ASSSTSGVPHEQY
.,TRBV5-6,ASSAGLGELF
TRBD1,TRBV4-1,ASSQDPGGLNYGYT
.,TRBV6-1,ASSKPGTQY
.,TRBV28,ASSALDRLMETQY
.,TRBV11-3,ASSPTNGDTQY
.,TRBV7-3,ASSLSYMETQY
.,TRBV20-1,SASWQQETQY
TRBD2,TRBV6-4,ASSVLAGGSQYEQF
TRBD1,TRBV14,ASSAPGTGASYEQY
TRBD2,TRBV10-1,ASSETKRGGLTFNEQF
TRBD1,TRBV7-2,ASSRHGGTADRPQH
.,TRBV19,ASSIAGGGSGNTIY
.,TRBV7-3,ASSFTSDTEAF
.,TRBV20-1,SAQIPGGQETFSSYNSPLH
TRBD1,TRBV6-1,ASSRQGASTDTQY
.,TRBV28,ASSTPGFGYT
.,TRBV19,ASSIERVRGLNTEAF
.,TRBV6-5,ASSSSGGKAAEQY
TRBD1,TRBV24-1,ATSDFDSGGDMNTEAF
.,TRBV7-8,ASSFRGGLGETQY
.,TRBV5-8,ASSLAVRAGTNEKLF
.,TRBV7-2,ASRRAGELF
.,TRBV5-1,ASSPGTPTNEKLF
.,TRBV24-1,ATSDYPGTGELF
TRBD1,TRBV7-2,ACSQRGGFGYT
TRBD1,TRBV7-2,ASSSDRGGYGYT
TRBD2,TRBV5-1,ASRMTSGTDTQY
TRBD2,TRBV7-9,ASSRTSGGRSTDTQY
TRBD2,TRBV11-2,ASSAGLAVGETQY
TRBD1,TRBV7-8,ASSGTGGPNTEAF
.,TRBV14,ASSQVGHYGYT
.,TRBV7-2,ASSLRPSGVSNQPQH
.,TRBV19,ASSIYGARMNTEAF